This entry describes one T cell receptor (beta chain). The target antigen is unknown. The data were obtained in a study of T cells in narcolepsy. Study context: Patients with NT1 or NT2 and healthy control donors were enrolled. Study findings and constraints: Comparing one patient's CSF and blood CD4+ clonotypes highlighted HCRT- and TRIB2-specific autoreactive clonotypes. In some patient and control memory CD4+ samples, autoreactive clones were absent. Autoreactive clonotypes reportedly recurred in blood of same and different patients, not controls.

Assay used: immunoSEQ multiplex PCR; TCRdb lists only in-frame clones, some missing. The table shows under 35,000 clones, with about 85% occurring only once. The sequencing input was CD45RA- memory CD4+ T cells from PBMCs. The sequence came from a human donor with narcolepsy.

The CDR3 nucleotides are TGTGCCAGCAGTTTATTACCCCCGGGTAGCGGGAGTGATACGCAGTATTTT. Protein sequence: CASSLLPPGSGSDTQYF. V usage is TRBV28 and J usage is TRBJ2-3; 9 positions match TRBD2. The CDR3 consists of 17 residues. Per germline, CDR1 MDHEN and CDR2 SYDVKM. With 1 base clipped from V and 6 bases from J, the junction kept 11 bases outside the gene matches.